One sample yielded the 25 T cell receptor beta chains listed below, sequenced in a study of blood T cell repertoires in COVID-19. Profiled with immunoSEQ multiplex PCR; TCRdb holds only in-frame clones, not every one. The sample lists some 59,000 clones; roughly 80% were seen once. Sequenced: peripheral blood. The receptors here all came from a man aged 80 or over with active or convalescent COVID-19.

This clone has a single count. The chain recombines TRBV15 with TRBJ1-5, with 10 positions matching TRBD1. Germline-derived CDR1 and CDR2 are LNHNV and YYDKDF (reference sequence). The J segment lost 7 bases and the V segment lost 4 bases, leaving 4 bases of the junction unmatched. The CDR3 runs to 14 residues. This CDR3 reads CATSKGQGEQPQHF. The DNA for the CDR3 is TGTGCCACCAGCAAAGGACAGGGGGAACAGCCCCAGCATTTT.

The chain joins TRBV6-5 to TRBJ1-6; D uncertain. CDR1 is MNHEY, CDR2 SVGAGI, per germline. The CDR3 loop spans 14 amino acids. Between the trimmed V and J ends, which lost 8 bases and 3 bases, there was a span of 11 bases. The CDR3 coding sequence is TGTGCCAGCCAACGGGGAAGCTATAATTCACCCCTCCACTTT. Protein product: CASQRGSYNSPLHF.

This chain joins TRBV28 and TRBJ2-7, with a weak D call TRBD1 (5 bases). Germline lookup yields CDR1 MDHEN and CDR2 SYDVKM. Trimming removed 4 bases from V and 3 bases from J, with 13 bases in between. CDR3 length: 14 amino acids. CDR3 nucleotide sequence: TGTGCCAGCAGTTCGGCGGTCAGGGACTACGAGCAGTACTTC. Amino acids: CASSSAVRDYEQYF.

V and J are TRBV5-1 and TRBJ1-4, with D tentatively TRBD1 (6 bases). The germline V gene encodes CDR1 SGHRS and CDR2 YFSETQ. Trimming stripped 0 bases from V and 5 bases from J, with 11 bases between. This CDR3 has 15 amino acids. Here the CDR3 DNA reads TGCGCCAGCAGCTTGGGAGAAGGGGGAAATGAAAAACTGTTTTTT. This translates into CASSLGEGGNEKLFF.

This chain joins TRBV7-8 and TRBJ1-1, with D maybe TRBD1 (5 bases). CDR1 is SGHVS and CDR2 is FQNEAQ in the germline V gene. Trimming removed 1 base at V and 11 bases at J, with 17 bases between. CDR3 size: 14 residues. Written as DNA, the CDR3 is TGTGCCAGCAGCTTAGTGCAGGGAACGGTTGAGGCTTTCTTT. This gives the protein CASSLVQGTVEAFF.

V usage is TRBV6-2 or TRBV6-3 and J usage is TRBJ2-7; a possible D gene is TRBD1 (6 bases). CDR1 is MNHEY, CDR2 SVGEGT, per germline. The CDR3 runs 16 residues. V was cut by 0 bases and J by 2 bases, with 14 bases left in between. The CDR3 nucleotides are TGTGCCAGCAGTTACTCTCTTGGACAGAAAGCCTACGAGCAGTACTTC. Translating gives CASSYSLGQKAYEQYF.

The chain has TRBV7-9 and TRBJ2-3, with unresolved D. Trimming shortened V by 1 base and J by 4 bases, and 6 bases separated the two germline ends. The CDR3 runs 13 residues. Germline V lookup: CDR1 SEHNR, CDR2 FQNEAQ (reference sequence). CDR3 nucleotides: TGTGCCAGCAGCTTAGGATCAGCAGATACGCAGTATTTT. Its protein is CASSLGSADTQYF.

This clone was counted between two and nine times. The J gene is TRBJ2-5, the V gene TRBV29-1; tentatively, D is TRBD1 (6 bases). V was cut by 3 bases and J by 0 bases, with 11 bases left in between. The length of the CDR3 is 14 residues. Germline V lookup: CDR1 SQVTM, CDR2 ANQGSEA. The DNA for the CDR3 is TGCAGCGTTGACACAGGGATGTACCAAGAGACCCAGTACTTC. Amino acid sequence: CSVDTGMYQETQYF.

The gene calls are TRBV10-1 and TRBJ2-2; 7 positions match TRBD1. Trimming took 6 bases from V and 8 from J; bases not matched to a gene: 9. Per germline, CDR1 WNHNN and CDR2 SYGVQD (reference sequence). The CDR3 is made up of 14 amino acids. In DNA, the CDR3 is TGCGCCAGCAGGGTGAACAGGGGACCGGGGGAGCTGTTTTTT. Its translation: CASRVNRGPGELFF.

This rearrangement joins TRBV7-9 to TRBJ2-5; D gene unclear. The V end lost 5 bases, the J end lost 0 bases, and 13 bases lay between the germline ends. CDR1 SEHNR and CDR2 FQNEAQ come from the germline V gene (reference sequence). The CDR3 runs 15 residues. This chain's CDR3 is CASSARYEYQETQYF. As DNA, the CDR3 is TGTGCCAGCAGCGCACGATATGAGTACCAAGAGACCCAGTACTTC.

The rearrangement links TRBV9 to TRBJ1-5; 7 bases match TRBD1. After removal of 4 bases from V and 5 bases from J, the junction contained 6 bases not matched to a gene. This CDR3 region has 14 residues. Germline V lookup: CDR1 SGDLS, CDR2 YYNGEE. The DNA for the CDR3 is TGTGCCAGCAGCCGACAGGGTGGGGATCAGCCCCAGCATTTT. This sequence encodes CASSRQGGDQPQHF. The entire variable domain, with the rest obtained from reference TRBV9 and TRBJ1-5, is as follows: DSGVTQTPKHLITATGQRVTLRCSPRSGDLSVYWYQQSLDQGLQFLIQYYNGEERAKGNILERFSAQQFPDLHSELNLSSLELGDSALYFCASSRQGGDQPQHFGDGTRLSIL.

The chain uses TRBV4-3 and TRBJ2-5, with a tentative D call TRBD1 (6 bases). Germline V gives CDR1 LGHNA, CDR2 YSLEER. This CDR3 has 14 amino acids. V dropped 1 base and J dropped 7 bases, with 13 bases sitting between them. The CDR3 region is CASSQVSVGGTQYF. For the CDR3, the DNA is TGCGCCAGCAGCCAAGTCTCTGTAGGGGGGACCCAGTACTTC.

The CDR3 DNA is TGTGCCAGCAGCTTCATTCGGGACAGTGAAGCTTTCTTT. Its translation: CASSFIRDSEAFF. The chain is built from TRBV11-2 and TRBJ1-1; 7 nucleotides match TRBD1. V was clipped by 3 bases and J by 7 bases; unmatched bases: 5. The CDR3 extends over 13 amino acids. Germline lookup yields CDR1 SGHAT and CDR2 FQNNGV.

This clone was seen only a few times. The rearrangement links TRBV3-1 (or the pseudogene TRBV3-2) to TRBJ2-4; 8 bases match TRBD1. This CDR3 is built from 16 residues. V dropped 4 bases and J dropped 4; count of bases not matched to a gene: 9. Germline loops: CDR1 LGHDT, CDR2 YNNKEL (reference sequence). CDR3 sequence (DNA): TGTGCCAGCAGCCGAGGGCAGGGGGCAAGAAAAAACATTCAGTACTTC. It is translated as CASSRGQGARKNIQYF.

V usage is TRBV24-1 and J usage is TRBJ1-3, with D perhaps TRBD1 (6 bases). V lost 4 bases, J lost 8 bases, and 14 bases lay in between. Germline CDR1 is KGHDR and CDR2 is SFDVKD. This CDR3 has 14 residues. In DNA, the CDR3 is TGTGCCACCAGTGAAGGAAAGGACAGAGACACCATATATTTT. Its translation: CATSEGKDRDTIYF.

This clone occurred a few times. V usage is TRBV6-5 and J usage is TRBJ1-4, with D unclear. Per the germline V gene, CDR1 is MNHEY and CDR2 is SVGAGI. Trimming took off 6 bases at V and 7 bases at J, with 15 bases between the two ends. The CDR3 is 14 amino acids. This chain's CDR3 is CASSATRTLEKLFF. As DNA, the CDR3 is TGTGCCAGCAGCGCCACAAGGACTCTTGAAAAACTGTTTTTT.

This CDR3 is CASTDTSNYRAANEKLFF. CDR3 coding DNA: TGTGCCAGTACCGATACTAGTAACTACAGGGCTGCTAATGAAAAACTGTTTTTT. J is TRBJ1-4 and V is TRBV19, with a tentative D call TRBD1 (6 bases). In germline, CDR1 is LNHDA, CDR2 SQIVND (reference sequence). Trimming took 7 bases from V and 3 from J, leaving 24 bases between them. The CDR3 has 18 amino acids. Full variable domain (rest looked up from reference TRBV19 and TRBJ1-4): DGGITQSPKYLFRKEGQNVTLSCEQNLNHDAMYWYRQDPGQGLRLIYYSQIVNDFQKGDIAEGYSVSREKKESFPLTVTSAQKNPTAFYLCASTDTSNYRAANEKLFFGSGTQLSVL.

The genes are TRBV7-6 and TRBJ2-2; D is uncertain. The CDR3 sequence is 14 residues long. Germline CDR1 is SGHVS and CDR2 is FNYEAQ. Trimming pared 2 bases from V and 2 bases from J, leaving 6 bases between. DNA of the CDR3: TGTGCCAGCAGCTTATTCTTAAACACCGGGGAGCTGTTTTTT. It codes for CASSLFLNTGELFF.

The genes are TRBV19 and TRBJ2-3; D may be TRBD2 (6 bases). This CDR3 is 14 amino acids long. Trimming took 4 bases from V and 2 from J, leaving 10 bases between them. CDR1 and CDR2 from the germline V gene are LNHDA and SQIVND (reference sequence). In DNA form, the CDR3 reads TGTGCCAGTAGTACTAGCGCCTTCACAGATACGCAGTATTTT. Protein: CASSTSAFTDTQYF.

The V gene is TRBV19, the J gene TRBJ2-7; possibly TRBD1 for D (5 bases). Between the trimmed V and J ends, which lost 4 bases and 5 bases, there was a span of 9 bases. Germline CDR1 LNHDA, CDR2 SQIVND (reference sequence). This CDR3 spans 12 amino acids. In DNA, the CDR3 is TGTGCCAGTAGTACGCAGGGTCACGAGCAGTACTTC. Translation: CASSTQGHEQYF.

The chain links TRBV7-9 to TRBJ1-2, with D perhaps matching TRBD1 (6 bases). The CDR3 is 15 amino acids. CDR1 and CDR2 from the germline V gene are SEHNR and FQNEAQ (reference sequence). V was cut by 5 bases and J by 2 bases, with 15 bases left in between. CDR3 coding DNA: TGTGCCAGCAGCCCCTTCTCGGGGGGCAACTATGGCTACACCTTC. It yields the protein CASSPFSGGNYGYTF. Full variable domain (remainder filled in from reference TRBV7-9 and TRBJ1-2): DTGVSQNPRHKITKRGQNVTFRCDPISEHNRLYWYRQTLGQGPEFLTYFQNEAQLEKSRLLSDRFSAERPKGSFSTLEIQRTEQGDSAMYLCASSPFSGGNYGYTFGSGTRLTVV.

The chain combines TRBV11-2 with TRBJ2-7, with a possible D match to TRBD2 (6 bases). Germline V gene sequence: CDR1 SGHAT, CDR2 FQNNGV. There are 15 residues in the CDR3. V was cut by 5 bases and J by 0 bases, with 14 bases left in between. CDR3 residues: CASSLRRGSSYEQYF. CDR3 sequence (DNA): TGTGCCAGCAGCCTTCGTCGGGGGAGCTCCTACGAGCAGTACTTC.

V gene TRBV19 combines with J gene TRBJ2-5; 7 bases agree with TRBD1. The J segment lost 4 bases and the V segment lost 5 bases, leaving 4 bases of the junction unmatched. The germline CDR1 and CDR2 sequences are LNHDA and SQIVND (reference sequence). The CDR3 spans 13 residues. The CDR3 here is CASSSNRGETQYF. The CDR3 DNA is TGTGCCAGTAGTTCCAACAGGGGAGAGACCCAGTACTTC.

The chain has TRBV7-9 and TRBJ2-7, with D possibly TRBD1 on 5 matching bases. V lost 1 base to trimming and J lost 2 bases, with 12 bases between them. Germline-derived CDR1 and CDR2 are SEHNR and FQNEAQ (reference sequence). The CDR3 runs 15 residues. As DNA, the CDR3 is TGTGCCAGCAGCTTAGGAGTGACAGAGGCCTACGAGCAGTACTTC. It translates to CASSLGVTEAYEQYF.

The rearrangement links TRBV11-2 to TRBJ2-1; D possibly corresponds to TRBD1 (5 bases). Germline V gene lookup returns CDR1 SGHAT and CDR2 FQNNGV. Trimming removed 1 base from V and 8 bases from J, with 15 bases in between. The CDR3 has 15 residues. In nucleotides, the CDR3 is TGTGCCAGCAGCTTAGTATTAGCAGGGCCCCATGAGCAGTTCTTC. It specifies CASSLVLAGPHEQFF. Using reference TRBV11-2 and TRBJ2-1 for the parts outside the CDR3, the full variable domain is EAGVAQSPRYKIIEKRQSVAFWCNPISGHATLYWYQQILGQGPKLLIQFQNNGVVDDSQLPKDRFSAERLKGVDSTLKIQPAKLEDSAVYLCASSLVLAGPHEQFFGPGTRLTVL.